The 13 T cell receptor beta chains below come from one sample, sequenced in a study of spatial heterogeneity in lung cancer. One entry per CDR3 protein results from TCRdb running MiXCR on the 5' RACE reads. The sample shows 5,800 or so distinct CDR3 sequences, about an eighth of them seen only once. Study-wide findings and caveats: In tumors, expanded intratumoral alpha and beta TCR counts tracked mutation counts.

Noted time point: sample taken at primary tumor resection. The antigens of these receptors remain unknown. This sample comprised lung tumor tissue, obtained at surgery. These receptor sequences come from a female donor with early-stage non-small cell lung cancer.

There are many counts of this clonotype. The gene calls are TRBV7-3 and TRBJ1-1, with 10 bases that match TRBD1. From germline, CDR1 is SGHTA and CDR2 FQGTGA. Trimming removed 6 bases from V and 3 bases from J; junction bases left unmatched: 10. CDR3 size: 16 residues. The CDR3 DNA reads TGTGCCAGCAGTCGTCGGGACAGGGGCAGTGACACTGAAGCTTTCTTT. This gives the protein CASSRRDRGSDTEAFF.

This clonotype is medium-sized in the sample. In DNA, the CDR3 is TGTGCCAGCAGTGTCTGGGACATATCGTTTAGCACAGATACGCAGTATTTT. Translated, it gives CASSVWDISFSTDTQYF. The chain recombines TRBV6-1 with TRBJ2-3; D may be TRBD1 (6 bases). Germline values: CDR1 MNHNS, CDR2 SASEGT. V was shortened by 4 bases and J by 0 bases, with 17 bases between the two germline ends. The CDR3 spans 17 residues.

Relative to its sample, this clonotype is medium-sized. The rearrangement uses TRBV30 and TRBJ2-6, with D hard to call. CDR1 and CDR2 (germline): GTSNPN, SVGIG (reference sequence). The CDR3 consists of 12 residues. Trimming removed 7 bases from V and 2 bases from J, with 6 bases in between. CDR3 sequence: CAYLAGANVLTF. The DNA for the CDR3 is TGTGCCTACCTAGCTGGGGCCAACGTCCTGACTTTC. Based on the CDR3 plus reference TRBV30 and TRBJ2-6, the full variable domain is SQTIHQWPATLVQPVGSPLSLECTVEGTSNPNLYWYRQAAGRGLQLLFYSVGIGQISSEVPQNLSASRPQDRQFILSSKKLLLSDSGFYLCAYLAGANVLTFGAGSRLTVL.

By sample fraction, this clonotype is medium-sized. The chain is built from TRBV20-1 and TRBJ2-1, with D possibly matching TRBD2 (6 bases). The CDR3 is 16 amino acids. Trimming left V 2 bases short and J 9 bases short, with 23 bases between. Germline V gene data show CDR1 as DFQATT and CDR2 as SNEGSKA (reference sequence). CDR3 DNA sequence: TGCAGTGCTAGACCGCGGGAATTGATAGGTACTACTGAGCAGTTCTTC. As protein: CSARPRELIGTTEQFF.

This clonotype has ten or more counts. The chain carries TRBV28 and TRBJ2-6; no clear D. V was shortened by 6 bases and J by 0 bases, with 6 bases between the two germline ends. Looked up from germline, CDR1 is MDHEN and CDR2 is SYDVKM. This CDR3 is 14 amino acids long. The CDR3 here is CASSFPSGANVLTF. Here the CDR3 DNA reads TGTGCCAGCAGCTTCCCCTCTGGGGCCAACGTCCTGACTTTC. Drawing the rest from reference TRBV28 and TRBJ2-6, the complete variable domain is DVKVTQSSRYLVKRTGEKVFLECVQDMDHENMFWYRQDPGLGLRLIYFSYDVKMKEKGDIPEGYSVSREKKERFSLILESASTNQTSMYLCASSFPSGANVLTFGAGSRLTVL.

CDR3 nucleotides: TGTGCCGCAGCCTCGGGCCTGGGGATCGAGCAGTACTTC. Translated: CAAASGLGIEQYF. The V gene is TRBV28, the J gene TRBJ2-7; no definite D call. This CDR3 is 13 amino acids long. Germline lookup yields CDR1 MDHEN and CDR2 SYDVKM. V lost 11 bases, J lost 6 bases, and 20 bases lay in between.

This clonotype is labeled as medium-sized. The chain combines TRBV7-3 with TRBJ2-1, with a weak D call TRBD2 (6 bases). Germline CDR1 and CDR2: SGHTA and FQGTGA. V shed 3 bases and J shed 7 bases, with 10 bases lying between them. CDR3 length: 13 amino acids. CDR3 DNA: TGTGCCAGCAGCTTTGGGAGCGGGAATGAGCAGTTCTTC. Protein: CASSFGSGNEQFF. The variable domain in full, with the rest retrieved from reference TRBV7-3 and TRBJ2-1, is GAGVSQTPSNKVTEKGKYVELRCDPISGHTALYWYRQSLGQGPEFLIYFQGTGAADDSGLPNDRFFAVRPEGSVSTLKIQRTERGDSAVYLCASSFGSGNEQFFGPGTRLTVL.

This clonotype occurred a few times. The rearrangement joins TRBV7-2 to TRBJ2-1, with 9 bases lining up with TRBD2. V lost 3 bases and J lost 9; bases outside the gene matches: 9. CDR1 SGHTA and CDR2 FQGNSA come from the germline V gene. The CDR3 covers 15 residues. CDR3 protein: CASSFGLAHWGEQFF. CDR3 in DNA: TGTGCCAGCAGCTTTGGACTAGCGCATTGGGGTGAGCAGTTCTTC.

This clonotype has at least ten counts. The chain recombines TRBV25-1 with TRBJ2-7; 11 bases match TRBD2. The trim removed 3 bases at V and 3 bases at J, leaving 4 bases unmatched. CDR1 is MGHDK, CDR2 SYGVNS, per germline. This CDR3 has 15 residues. The CDR3 sequence: CASSDRLAGSYEQYF. CDR3 bases: TGTGCCAGCAGTGACCGACTAGCGGGAAGCTACGAGCAGTACTTC.

This clonotype is medium-sized in the sample. This sequence joins TRBV14 and TRBJ2-4; 8 nucleotides agree with TRBD2. The V gene's germline CDR1 is SGHDN and CDR2 FVKESK. V shed 4 bases, J shed 1 base, and the junction held 12 bases outside the gene matches. CDR3 size: 18 residues. CDR3 residues: CASSPLGGGRMAKNIQYF. CDR3 bases: TGTGCCAGCAGCCCGCTTGGGGGCGGGAGGATGGCCAAAAACATTCAGTACTTC.

In this sample, this clonotype is medium-sized. V is TRBV6-2 or TRBV6-3 and J is TRBJ2-1; D gene uncertain. The CDR3 is made up of 15 amino acids. Trimming shortened V by 5 bases and J by 7 bases, and 18 bases separated the two germline ends. In germline, CDR1 is MNHEY, CDR2 SVGEGT. The CDR3 reads CASSPGLPLANEQFF. CDR3 nucleotides: TGTGCCAGCAGTCCCGGTTTACCCTTGGCGAATGAGCAGTTCTTC.

This clonotype was detected a few times. V is TRBV7-6 and J is TRBJ2-3; the D gene is possibly TRBD1 (5 bases). The germline gives CDR1 SGHVS, CDR2 FNYEAQ. V dropped 1 base and J dropped 2 bases, with 7 bases sitting between them. The CDR3 consists of 14 residues. The CDR3: CASSLGGFTDTQYF. The CDR3 DNA reads TGTGCCAGCAGCTTAGGGGGCTTCACAGATACGCAGTATTTT.

This clonotype is termed medium-sized. This rearrangement joins TRBV6-1 to TRBJ1-5; no firm D call. Trimming stripped 2 bases from V and 5 bases from J, with 10 bases between. CDR1 and CDR2 from the germline V gene are MNHNS and SASEGT. The CDR3 runs to 14 residues. As DNA, the CDR3 is TGTGCCAGCAGTGAATTATTCGTAGATCAGCCCCAGCATTTT. It translates to CASSELFVDQPQHF.